This T cell receptor (beta chain) was found in a study of T cells in Graves' hyperthyroidism and ophthalmopathy (dated by TCRdb to about 2019). As for the study more broadly: Peripheral blood samples were taken at initial diagnosis, before any treatment was given. After blood sampling, hyperthyroidism patients were treated with methimazole at a starting dose of 30 mg daily, and ophthalmopathy patients were treated with high-dose intravenous methylprednisolone. In several Graves' hyperthyroidism patients, the study also compared T-cell repertoires from thyroid tissue with T-cell repertoires from blood. According to the paper, TCR Vbeta CDR3 sequencing was carried out on around 140 peripheral blood samples, which came from 40 to 45 ophthalmopathy, approximately 72 hyperthyroidism and around 17 progressor patients. For training and testing, the 100 or so patients in the discovery cohort were randomly divided in a 7:3 ratio. A discovery cohort of around 100 patients, about 40 with Graves' ophthalmopathy and 57 with stable Graves' hyperthyroidism, was used to find distinguishing TCR V-J signatures. An independent validation cohort of 18 to 20 hyperthyroidism patients and roughly 16 patients who later progressed to ophthalmopathy tested prospective prediction of ophthalmopathy. General study outcomes and caveats: No statistical method was used to fix the sample size in advance, and group allocation was not hidden from the investigators. Most expanded thyroid clonotypes (frequency above 0.001) were also detected in blood, suggesting blood repertoires may reflect thyroid immune responses. A model built on a 13 V-J signature distinguished ophthalmopathy from stable hyperthyroidism, reaching about 88% sensitivity and approximately 81% specificity in cross-validation and 80%/75% in testing. During validation, the model predicted progression to ophthalmopathy a median of roughly six months ahead of onset, with 70.59% sensitivity and 72% to 85% specificity.

Hyperthyroidism patients were newly diagnosed, had a disease duration of under 2 months, and were aged 18 to 65 years. Patients with uncontrolled infections, other autoimmune diseases, pregnancy or lactation were excluded. Clinical symptoms, serum thyroxine and TRAb, thyroid ultrasound, and orbital computed tomography formed the basis for the diagnoses. Blood from progressor patients was collected at the time of first diagnosis with hyperthyroidism, before any ophthalmopathy symptoms had appeared. PBMCs were separated from roughly 10 ml of fresh peripheral blood using Ficoll-Paque density gradient centrifugation. Progressor patients were initially diagnosed with Graves' hyperthyroidism and developed ophthalmopathy during follow-up. Total RNA was extracted with Trizol reagent, and quality was checked on an Agilent 2100 Bioanalyzer. Taken from cysteine to phenylalanine, the CDR3 has 14 residues. Just CDR3 DNA is preserved here, 42 bases in frame from base 1. At the junction V is shortened by 6 bases and J by 5 bases, with 16 bases in between.

TCR beta CDR3 regions were amplified from RNA transcripts. For the first round of RT-PCR on the TCR CDR3, the HTBI primer set was used together with the Qiagen OneStep RT-PCR kit. The libraries were constructed in a second round of multiplex PCR and then size-selected and purified. Libraries were sequenced paired-end with 100 bp reads on an Illumina HiSeq2000. The authors' pipeline ran thus. SOAPnuke was used to process the raw data, removing reads that contained adapters or uncalled bases, had a mean Phred below 15, or lacked an exact match to the constant primer or identifier. COPE v1.2.5 was used to merge high-quality paired reads, and clonotypes were defined as unique nucleotide sequences. Clonotypes were aligned to IMGT TRBV, TRBD and TRBJ reference segments using MiTCR v1.1. Analysis was restricted to V-J combinations with a frequency above 0.0001, which covered roughly 99% of repertoires. The TCS score was defined as F50 (clonal expansion) divided by E x V (chaos), with BLOSUM62-based TCRdist calculated between CDR3 peptides within each V-J. Welch's t-statistics and random forest reduced just over 500 V-J features to roughly 13, which were used in a naive Bayes classifier (R e1071). Through fastp at Q25 and MiXCR, TCRdb rebuilt clones from the public reads, retaining in-frame beta chains. Rows with one shared CDR3 protein collapse into an entry with the most common genes and DNA. Here the V and J calls rest on TCRdb's processing, not on the authors' analysis. The sample table records some 300,000 distinct CDR3 sequences; roughly 13% of these occur just once. The ten largest clonotypes hold about 8% of the sample.

Concerning this clonotype itself: The antigen this receptor binds is unknown. Base qualities are not recorded, but no much larger clone differs from it by a single base.

This clonotype originated in a woman between 25 and 40 years old with Graves' hyperthyroidism that later progressed to Graves' ophthalmopathy. This sequence uses TRBV12-3 or TRBV12-4 and TRBJ2-5; the D region possibly corresponds to TRBD2 (5 bases align). The sequencing sample was made of blood. Read as DNA, the sequence is TGTGCCAGCAGGAGTAGCCGGCCGGGGGAGACCCAGTACTTC. Translated, it reads CASRSSRPGETQYF.